This T cell receptor (beta chain) was sequenced in a study of blood T cell repertoires in COVID-19. The CDR3 extends over 19 amino acids. J gave up 6 bases and V 3 bases, and 16 bases lay outside the gene matches. Per the germline V gene, CDR1 is MGHRA and CDR2 is YSYEKL. TCRdb's copy holds only in-frame clones and misses some; the assay was immunoSEQ multiplex PCR. The repertoire holds 50,000 to 75,000 clones, with around 76% as singletons. Sequenced input: peripheral blood. The origin of this receptor is a human donor in a cohort sampled during active COVID-19. V usage is TRBV4-1 and J usage is TRBJ2-4; 11 nucleotides agree with TRBD1. The chain's CDR3 is CASSQSPGTGGRGGNIQYF. DNA of the CDR3: TGCGCCAGCAGCCAGTCTCCCGGGACAGGGGGAAGGGGGGGAAACATTCAGTACTTC.